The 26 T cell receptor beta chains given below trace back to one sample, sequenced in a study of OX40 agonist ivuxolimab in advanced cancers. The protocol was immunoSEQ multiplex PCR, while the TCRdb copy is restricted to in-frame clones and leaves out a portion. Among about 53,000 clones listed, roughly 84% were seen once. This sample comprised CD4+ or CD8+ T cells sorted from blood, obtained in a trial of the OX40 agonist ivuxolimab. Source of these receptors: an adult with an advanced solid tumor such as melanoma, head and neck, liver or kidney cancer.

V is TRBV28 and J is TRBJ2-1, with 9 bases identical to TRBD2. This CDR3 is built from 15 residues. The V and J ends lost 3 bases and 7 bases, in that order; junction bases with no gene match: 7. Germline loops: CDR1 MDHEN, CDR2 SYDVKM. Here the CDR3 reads CASSLKASGTNEQFF. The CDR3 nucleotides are TGTGCCAGCAGTTTGAAGGCTAGCGGGACGAATGAGCAGTTCTTC.

CDR3 sequence: CASSRQWGEQYF. The CDR3 DNA follows: TGTGCCAGCAGCAGACAGTGGGGCGAGCAGTACTTC. This sequence joins TRBV6-5 and TRBJ2-7; D may be TRBD1 (5 bases). CDR3 length: 12 amino acids. Trimming left V 6 bases short and J 6 bases short, with 12 bases between. Germline V gene lookup returns CDR1 MNHEY and CDR2 SVGAGI.

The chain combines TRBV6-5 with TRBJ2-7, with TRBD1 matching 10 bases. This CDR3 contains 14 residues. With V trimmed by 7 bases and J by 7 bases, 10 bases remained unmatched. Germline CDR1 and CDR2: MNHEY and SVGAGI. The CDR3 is CASMAGQGIEEQYF. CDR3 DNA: TGTGCCAGCATGGCGGGACAGGGGATCGAGGAGCAGTACTTC.

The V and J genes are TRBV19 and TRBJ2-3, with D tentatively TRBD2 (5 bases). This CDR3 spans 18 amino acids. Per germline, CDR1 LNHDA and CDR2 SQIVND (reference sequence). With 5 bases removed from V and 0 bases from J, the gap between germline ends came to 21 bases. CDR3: CASSAGPTPTPSTDTQYF. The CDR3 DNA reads TGTGCCAGTAGTGCGGGCCCTACGCCCACTCCTAGCACAGATACGCAGTATTTT.

CDR3 DNA sequence: TGTGCCAGCAGTTACTCGGGACAGGGGGCCTACGAGCAGTACTTC. Translating gives CASSYSGQGAYEQYF. This rearrangement joins TRBV6-6 to TRBJ2-7, with 11 bases that match TRBD1. Germline loops: CDR1 MNHNY, CDR2 SVGAGI (reference sequence). After removal of 0 bases from V and 2 bases from J, the junction contained 0 bases not matched to a gene. The CDR3 consists of 15 residues.

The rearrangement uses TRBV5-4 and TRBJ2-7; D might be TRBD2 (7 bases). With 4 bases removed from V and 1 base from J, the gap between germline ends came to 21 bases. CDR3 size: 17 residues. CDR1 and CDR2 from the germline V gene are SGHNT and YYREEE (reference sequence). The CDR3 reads CASSPGTMGGSSYEQYF. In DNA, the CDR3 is TGTGCCAGCAGCCCCGGGACAATGGGGGGGTCGTCCTACGAGCAGTACTTC.

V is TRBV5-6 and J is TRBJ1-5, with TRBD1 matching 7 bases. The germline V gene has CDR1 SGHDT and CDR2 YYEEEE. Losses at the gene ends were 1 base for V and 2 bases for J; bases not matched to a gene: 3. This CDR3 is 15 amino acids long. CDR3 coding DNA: TGTGCCAGCAGCTTGACAGGGGCTCGCAATCAGCCCCAGCATTTT. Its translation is CASSLTGARNQPQHF.

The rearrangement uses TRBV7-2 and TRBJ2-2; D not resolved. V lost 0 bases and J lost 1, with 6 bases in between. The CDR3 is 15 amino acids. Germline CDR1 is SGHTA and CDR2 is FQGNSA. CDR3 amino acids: CASSLARGNTGELFF. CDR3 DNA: TGTGCCAGCAGCTTAGCACGCGGGAACACCGGGGAGCTGTTTTTT.

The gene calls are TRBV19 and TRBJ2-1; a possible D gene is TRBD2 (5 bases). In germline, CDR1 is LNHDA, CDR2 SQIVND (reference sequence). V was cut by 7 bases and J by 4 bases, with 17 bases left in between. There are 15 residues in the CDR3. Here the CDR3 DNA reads TGTGCCAGTATTTCCGGAGCGGAGAAATACAATGAGCAGTTCTTC. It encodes CASISGAEKYNEQFF.

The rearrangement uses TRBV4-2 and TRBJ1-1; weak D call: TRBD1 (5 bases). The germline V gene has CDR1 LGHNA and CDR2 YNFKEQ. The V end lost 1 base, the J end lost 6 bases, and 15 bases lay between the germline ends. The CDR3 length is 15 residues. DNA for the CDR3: TGTGCCAGCAGCCAAGGGGGCACGGGGTTCGCTGAAGCTTTCTTT. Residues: CASSQGGTGFAEAFF.

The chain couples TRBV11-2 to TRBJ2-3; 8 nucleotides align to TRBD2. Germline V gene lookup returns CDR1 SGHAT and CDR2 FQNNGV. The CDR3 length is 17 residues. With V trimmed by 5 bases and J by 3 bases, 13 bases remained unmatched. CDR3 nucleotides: TGTGCCAGCAGCCCGAGGGGAGCGGGAGCGGGGACAGATACGCAGTATTTT. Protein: CASSPRGAGAGTDTQYF.

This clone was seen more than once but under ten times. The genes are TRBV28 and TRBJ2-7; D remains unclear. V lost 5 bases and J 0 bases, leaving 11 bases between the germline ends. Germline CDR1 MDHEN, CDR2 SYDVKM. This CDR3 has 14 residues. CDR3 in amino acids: CASSPQHSSYEQYF. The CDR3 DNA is TGTGCCAGCAGTCCCCAGCACAGCTCCTACGAGCAGTACTTC.

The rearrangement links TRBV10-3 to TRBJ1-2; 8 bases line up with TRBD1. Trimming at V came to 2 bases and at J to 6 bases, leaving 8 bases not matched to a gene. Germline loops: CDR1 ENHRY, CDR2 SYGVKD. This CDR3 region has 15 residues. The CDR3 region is CAISEEDRGYDGYTF. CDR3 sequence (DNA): TGTGCCATCAGTGAGGAAGACAGGGGTTATGATGGCTACACCTTC.

The CDR3 DNA follows: TGTGCCACCAGCAGAGATCCCCCATCCGGAGGAGTTAGTGGCTACACCTTC. It codes for CATSRDPPSGGVSGYTF. The chain carries TRBV15 and TRBJ1-2; D is ambiguous. The CDR3 runs 17 residues. The V gene lost 0 bases and the J gene lost 7 bases, with 21 bases spanning the gap. Germline V gene data show CDR1 as LNHNV and CDR2 as YYDKDF (reference sequence).

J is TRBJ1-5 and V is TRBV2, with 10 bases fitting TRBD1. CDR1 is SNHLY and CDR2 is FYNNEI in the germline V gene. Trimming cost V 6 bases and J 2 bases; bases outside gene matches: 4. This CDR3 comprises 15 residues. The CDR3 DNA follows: TGTGCCAGCAGCAGGGACAGGGGCGGCAATCAGCCCCAGCATTTT. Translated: CASSRDRGGNQPQHF.

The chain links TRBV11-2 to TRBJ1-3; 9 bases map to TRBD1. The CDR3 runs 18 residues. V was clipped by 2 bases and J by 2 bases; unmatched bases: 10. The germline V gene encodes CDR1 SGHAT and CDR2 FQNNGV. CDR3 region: CASSLTISGTGTGNTIYF. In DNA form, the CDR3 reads TGTGCCAGCAGCTTAACCATATCCGGGACAGGGACTGGAAACACCATATATTTT.

CDR3 in DNA: TGTGCCAGTAGTATAGGACAGCAATTTGAGCAGTTCTTC. This translates into CASSIGQQFEQFF. The rearrangement uses TRBV19 and TRBJ2-1; D may be TRBD1 (5 bases). The CDR3 covers 13 residues. Per the germline V gene, CDR1 is LNHDA and CDR2 is SQIVND (reference sequence). Trimming cost V 1 base and J 9 bases, with 10 bases left between them. Together with reference TRBV19 and TRBJ2-1, the CDR3 gives the full variable domain: DGGITQSPKYLFRKEGQNVTLSCEQNLNHDAMYWYRQDPGQGLRLIYYSQIVNDFQKGDIAEGYSVSREKKESFPLTVTSAQKNPTAFYLCASSIGQQFEQFFGPGTRLTVL.

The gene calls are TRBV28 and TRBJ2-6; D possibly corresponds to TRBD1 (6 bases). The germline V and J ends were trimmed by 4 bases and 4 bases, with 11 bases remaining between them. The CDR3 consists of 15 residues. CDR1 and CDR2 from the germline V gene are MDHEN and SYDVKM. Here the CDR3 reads CASSSPQGGANVLTF. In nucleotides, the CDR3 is TGTGCCAGCAGTTCCCCACAGGGAGGGGCCAACGTCCTGACTTTC.

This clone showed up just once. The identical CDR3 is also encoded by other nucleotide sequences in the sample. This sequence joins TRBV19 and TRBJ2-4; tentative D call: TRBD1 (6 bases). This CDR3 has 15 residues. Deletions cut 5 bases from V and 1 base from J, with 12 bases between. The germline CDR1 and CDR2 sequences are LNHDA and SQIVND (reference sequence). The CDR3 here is CASSSQGPAKNIQYF. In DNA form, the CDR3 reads TGTGCCAGTAGTTCACAGGGTCCGGCCAAAAACATTCAGTACTTC.

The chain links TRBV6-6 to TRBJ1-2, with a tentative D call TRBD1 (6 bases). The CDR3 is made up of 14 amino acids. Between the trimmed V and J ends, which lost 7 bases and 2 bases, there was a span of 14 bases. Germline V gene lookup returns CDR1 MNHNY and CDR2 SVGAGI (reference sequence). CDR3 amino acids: CASNRGGVNYGYTF. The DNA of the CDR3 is TGTGCCAGCAATAGGGGGGGGGTCAACTATGGCTACACCTTC.

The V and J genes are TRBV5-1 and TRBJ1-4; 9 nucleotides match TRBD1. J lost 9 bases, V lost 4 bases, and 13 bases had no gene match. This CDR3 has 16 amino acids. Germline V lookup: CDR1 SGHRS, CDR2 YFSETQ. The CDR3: CASSTGGGTGIKKLFF. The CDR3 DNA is TGCGCCAGCAGCACCGGAGGGGGGACAGGGATCAAAAAACTGTTTTTT.

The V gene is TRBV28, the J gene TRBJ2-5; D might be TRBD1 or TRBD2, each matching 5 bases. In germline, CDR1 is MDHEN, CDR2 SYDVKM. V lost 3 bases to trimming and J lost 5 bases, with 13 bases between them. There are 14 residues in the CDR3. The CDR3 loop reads CASSLGVRGETQYF. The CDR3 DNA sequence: TGTGCCAGCAGTTTGGGGGTCCGCGGGGAGACCCAGTACTTC.

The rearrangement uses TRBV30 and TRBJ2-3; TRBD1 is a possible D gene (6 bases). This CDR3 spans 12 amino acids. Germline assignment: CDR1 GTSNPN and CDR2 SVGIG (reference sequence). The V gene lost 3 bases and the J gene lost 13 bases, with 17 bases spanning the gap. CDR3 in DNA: TGTGCCTGGAGGCCGGACAGCCCTCCGGAGTATTTT. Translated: CAWRPDSPPEYF.

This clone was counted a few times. CDR3 DNA: TGTGCCAGCAGCTGGGGGGGAAACACTGAAGCTTTCTTT. Encoded protein: CASSWGGNTEAFF. The genes are TRBV2 and TRBJ1-1; D is possibly TRBD1 (5 bases). CDR3 size: 13 residues. V lost 6 bases, J lost 2 bases, and 10 bases lay in between. From germline, CDR1 is SNHLY and CDR2 FYNNEI.

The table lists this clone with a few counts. Written as DNA, the CDR3 is TGTGCCAGCAGCGCTTCGCGGGACCCCATCTACGAGCAGTACTTC. Amino acid sequence: CASSASRDPIYEQYF. The chain carries TRBV9 and TRBJ2-7; TRBD2 might be the D (6 bases). Germline V gene lookup returns CDR1 SGDLS and CDR2 YYNGEE. The CDR3 has 15 amino acids. Trimming took off 3 bases at V and 3 bases at J, with 16 bases between the two ends.

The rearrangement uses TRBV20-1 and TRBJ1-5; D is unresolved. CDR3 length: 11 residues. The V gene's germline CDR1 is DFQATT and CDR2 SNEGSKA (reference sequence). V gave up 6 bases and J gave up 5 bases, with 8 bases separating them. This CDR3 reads CSAEVDQPQHF. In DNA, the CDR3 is TGCAGTGCCGAAGTAGATCAGCCCCAGCATTTT.